The present entry profiles one T cell receptor beta chain with its context. This sample stems from a study of cytomegalovirus exposure and HLA in healthy donors. Study-level information: For the 300 to 400 genotyped donors, roughly 80% fell within the Caucasian-associated ancestry cluster.

The PCR used 60 Vbeta and 13 Jbeta primers. The method was immunoSEQ multiplex PCR; TCRdb's version includes in-frame clones alone and lacks a portion of them. The sample has about 180,000 clones, around three quarters seen once. Germline V CDR1 and CDR2: SGHVS, FQNEAQ. The CDR3 sequence is 19 residues long. With 0 bases clipped from V and 3 bases from J, the junction kept 10 bases outside the gene matches. Material for sequencing was PBMCs. The TCR was taken from a woman in her twenties or thirties in good health and CMV-seronegative. This sequence joins TRBV7-8 and TRBJ2-1; 11 bases align to TRBD2. The CDR3 loop is CASSLALLPGLADYNEQFF. CDR3 nucleotide sequence: TGTGCCAGCAGCTTAGCCCTATTACCGGGACTAGCGGACTACAATGAGCAGTTCTTC.